This T cell receptor beta chain was obtained from a study of CXCR3-negative and CXCR3-positive naive CD8 T cells. Study-wide context: The TRB read total, about 130 million, broke down to about 1.5 +/- 0.3 million reads per library.

CD8+ T cell subsets were each sorted in triplicate, 300,000 or so cells apiece. Comments on this clonotype: Its antigen is as yet unknown.

CDR1 and CDR2 from the germline V gene are SGHTA and FQGNSA. This CDR3 has 15 amino acids. Findings and caveats of the study: CXCR3 expression dropped partially after cryopreservation, and most assays relied on fresh PBMCs.

TRB cDNA was prepared as libraries by UMI-labeled 5' RACE. TCRdb re-called the 5' RACE reads and catalogs CDR3 proteins one per entry, DNA excluded. The ten top clones account for 13% to 15%, within a sample of 30,000 to 40,000 distinct CDR3 sequences. The sample taken for sequencing was memory CD8+ T cells from blood. The rearrangement joins TRBV7-2 to TRBJ2-1; as DNA is missing, the TRBD2 call by TCRdb cannot be tested. This TCR was sampled from a human donor in good health. Some clones in this sample may be carry-over from other donors' samples. The chain's CDR3 is CASSLSAGVYNEQFF.